This T cell receptor (beta chain) emerged from a study of blood T cell repertoires in COVID-19. The repertoire was sequenced with immunoSEQ multiplex PCR; TCRdb's copy has only in-frame clones and lacks some. The table has approximately 250,000 clones, approximately 88% seen once. V was clipped by 0 bases and J by 0 bases, with 12 bases between them. In germline, CDR1 is ENHRY, CDR2 SYGVKD. CDR3 length equals 18 residues. This chain connects TRBV10-3 to TRBJ2-6, with D unclear. Sequencing used PBMCs or T cells enriched from blood (not recorded which). This receptor was taken from a woman in her thirties who had recovered from COVID-19. The CDR3 bases are TGTGCCATCAGTGAGTCACGATCGTCGAGCTCTGGGGCCAACGTCCTGACTTTC. This sequence encodes CAISESRSSSSGANVLTF.